The rows below give T cell receptor beta chains drawn from one sample of a study of response to subunit inactivated influenza vaccine. Each CDR3 protein is one row after TCRdb ran MiXCR on the RT-PCR reads. The table records fewer than 400,000 distinct CDR3 sequences, 20% to 25% of them present only once. Specimen: PBMCs from blood, collected 21 months after vaccination. The receptor source for this set is a man between 50 and 70 years old who received an inactivated influenza vaccine. CDR3s include the opening cysteine and the closing phenylalanine or tryptophan. Fields, in order: clone size, J gene, D gene, V gene, CDR3 protein, CDR3 DNA. D genes are given only for firm matches. Clone sizes are given selectively: once, few, many, or a class where the clone is expanded.

.,TRBJ2-5,.,TRBV7-2,CASSPGLPGETQYF,TGTGCCAGCAGCCCAGGACTACCCGGGGAGACCCAGTACTTC
many,TRBJ1-1,.,TRBV7-2,CASSLRQLGGSTEAFF,TGTGCCAGCAGCTTAAGACAGTTGGGCGGGAGCACTGAAGCTTTCTTT
few,TRBJ2-7,.,TRBV5-1,CASSPPVGDEQYF,TGCGCCAGCAGCCCCCCGGTAGGGGACGAGCAGTACTTC
.,TRBJ2-2,TRBD1,TRBV3-1,CASSPRDRDTGELFF,TGTGCCAGCAGCCCCCGGGACAGAGACACCGGGGAGCTGTTTTTT
many,TRBJ2-3,TRBD2,TRBV20-1,CSARGATSGRTDPQYF,TGCAGTGCTAGAGGGGCGACTAGCGGACGCACAGATCCGCAGTATTTT
.,TRBJ1-1,TRBD1,TRBV12-3/TRBV12-4,CASIPGTGNTEAFF,TGTGCCAGCATCCCCGGGACAGGGAACACTGAAGCTTTCTTT
.,TRBJ2-2,TRBD1,TRBV28,CASSRTGGGSGELFF,TGTGCCAGCAGCCGAACAGGGGGCGGATCGGGGGAGCTGTTTTTT
.,TRBJ2-2,.,TRBV30,CAWSLKLTNTGELFF,TGTGCCTGGAGTCTTAAGTTAACGAACACCGGGGAGCTGTTTTTT
few,TRBJ2-7,TRBD2,TRBV29-1,CSVGLAEAYEQYF,TGCAGCGTTGGTCTAGCGGAGGCCTACGAGCAGTACTTC
.,TRBJ2-2,TRBD2,TRBV11-3,CASSPKTSANTGELFF,TGTGCCAGCAGCCCCAAGACTAGCGCCAACACCGGGGAGCTGTTTTTT
.,TRBJ2-1,TRBD1,TRBV2,CASSVRDRGVNEQFF,TGTGCCAGCAGTGTTCGGGACAGGGGCGTGAATGAGCAGTTCTTC